This section outlines one T cell receptor beta chain sequence together with its context. Its antigen is not known. Data came from immunoSEQ multiplex PCR; TCRdb stores just in-frame clones and leaves some out. The table shows around 350,000 clones, with 70% to 90% occurring only once. The source of the sample is a study of Ad26.COV2.S vaccination and SARS-CoV-2 variants. Study conclusions and caveats: Reported findings describe substantial breadth in spike-specific CD8+ and CD4+ T cell responses following vaccination.

From germline, CDR1 is SEHNR and CDR2 FQNEAQ (reference sequence). Trimming shortened V by 4 bases and J by 3 bases, and 28 bases separated the two germline ends. This CDR3 is 19 amino acids long. Treatment in this sample: 19 received Ad26.COV2.S at low or high dose, single or two shots; five or six received placebo; per-sample allocation not given. Sample collection was performed on day 63 after the first vaccine or placebo injection. An adult of 18-55 years in Boston served as donor. The TCR was taken from a person aged 18-65 years who received the Ad26.COV2.S COVID-19 vaccine or a placebo. The sample here was peripheral blood, taken in a trial of Ad26.COV2.S vaccine versus placebo. The chain uses TRBV7-9 and TRBJ2-7; possibly TRBD1 for D (6 bases). CDR3 coding DNA: TGTGCCAGCAGCTGGTGGGACACCCGGCGTCTTCTCGGGTACTACGAGCAGTACTTC. Protein: CASSWWDTRRLLGYYEQYF.